Below are 22 T cell receptor beta chains sequenced from a single sample in a study of blood T cell repertoires in COVID-19. Sequencing was performed with immunoSEQ multiplex PCR; in TCRdb, only in-frame clones are kept and a portion is missing. This table holds about 140,000 clones, roughly 79% found once. Sequencing was carried out using peripheral blood. The receptors here all came from a man between 45 and 60 years old with active or convalescent COVID-19.

This chain links TRBV25-1 with TRBJ2-7; D is perhaps TRBD2 (6 bases). The V end was cut by 2 bases, the J end by 3 bases, with 8 bases between. The CDR3 is 13 residues long. Looked up from germline, CDR1 is MGHDK and CDR2 is SYGVNS. In DNA, the CDR3 is TGTGCCAGCAGTGAAGGGGGGTACTACGAGCAGTACTTC. It translates to CASSEGGYYEQYF.

This clone was observed once. This rearrangement joins TRBV18 to TRBJ2-3; TRBD2 might be the D (5 bases). Germline-derived CDR1 and CDR2 are KGHSH and LQKENI. The V end was cut by 2 bases, the J end by 2 bases, with 11 bases between. The CDR3 totals 15 residues. The CDR3 nucleotides read TGTGCCAGCTCACCAACGGTAGCGTCCACAGATACGCAGTATTTT. Amino acids: CASSPTVASTDTQYF.

This chain joins TRBV28 and TRBJ2-3; TRBD1 aligns across 9 bases. V was pared by 9 bases and J by 5 bases, with 15 bases of the junction left unmatched. Per germline, CDR1 MDHEN and CDR2 SYDVKM. The CDR3 totals 16 residues. The CDR3 reads CASKGTPGQGLDTQYF. CDR3 sequence (DNA): TGTGCCAGTAAGGGGACACCGGGACAGGGTTTAGATACGCAGTATTTT. Looking up the rest from reference TRBV28 and TRBJ2-3 gives the full variable domain: DVKVTQSSRYLVKRTGEKVFLECVQDMDHENMFWYRQDPGLGLRLIYFSYDVKMKEKGDIPEGYSVSREKKERFSLILESASTNQTSMYLCASKGTPGQGLDTQYFGPGTRLTVL.

This chain joins TRBV6-1 and TRBJ1-4; tentatively, D is TRBD1 (6 bases). V gave up 2 bases and J gave up 7 bases, with 17 bases separating them. The CDR3 is 16 residues long. The germline gives CDR1 MNHNS, CDR2 SASEGT. CDR3 DNA: TGTGCCAGCAGTGAATTATTTGGGGGCGCCGGTGAAAAACTGTTTTTT. This sequence encodes CASSELFGGAGEKLFF.

The CDR3 DNA reads TGTGCCAGCAGCTTGGCTTTGGGGACAGGGGGCGGAAACTATGGCTACACCTTC. Translating it yields CASSLALGTGGGNYGYTF. The J gene is TRBJ1-2, the V gene TRBV5-5, with TRBD1 identical over 12 bases. This CDR3 comprises 18 residues. Germline V gives CDR1 SGHKS, CDR2 YYEKEE (reference sequence). J gave up 2 bases and V 0 bases, and 8 bases lay outside the gene matches.

The J gene is TRBJ1-5, the V gene TRBV6-1; TRBD1 might be the D (5 bases). Germline-derived CDR1 and CDR2 are MNHNS and SASEGT. This CDR3 contains 15 residues. Trimming removed 3 bases at V and 0 bases at J, with 9 bases between. The CDR3 nucleotides read TGTGCCAGCAGTGATGACAGTCTTAGCAATCAGCCCCAGCATTTT. This encodes CASSDDSLSNQPQHF.

This chain links TRBV11-3 with TRBJ2-1, with a tentative D call TRBD2 (5 bases). Germline CDR1 and CDR2: SGHNT and YENEEA. The CDR3 consists of 16 residues. Between the trimmed V and J ends, which lost 0 bases and 3 bases, there was a span of 12 bases. The CDR3 nucleotides are TGTGCCAGCAGCTTAGAGGCGCGGGCCAGCTACAATGAGCAGTTCTTC. Protein product: CASSLEARASYNEQFF.

The chain carries TRBV2 and TRBJ2-7; possible D gene TRBD2, 5 bases. The germline V gene encodes CDR1 SNHLY and CDR2 FYNNEI. The CDR3 contains 12 residues. V shed 3 bases and J shed 4 bases, with 7 bases lying between them. CDR3 residues: CASSERVYEQYF. The CDR3 nucleotides are TGTGCCAGCAGTGAGAGGGTATACGAGCAGTACTTC.

The rearrangement joins TRBV24-1 to TRBJ2-6; maybe TRBD2 (6 bases). V lost 5 bases and J 0 bases, leaving 13 bases between the germline ends. Germline V gene lookup returns CDR1 KGHDR and CDR2 SFDVKD. This CDR3 spans 17 amino acids. The CDR3, as DNA: TGTGCCACCAGTGGGGCAGCGGGTAGCTCTGGGGCCAACGTCCTGACTTTC. Residues: CATSGAAGSSGANVLTF.

This chain links TRBV27 with TRBJ2-1, with 8 bases lining up with TRBD2. V lost 4 bases, J lost 10 bases, and 6 bases stayed unmatched. There are 13 residues in the CDR3. Germline CDR1 MNHEY, CDR2 SMNVEV (reference sequence). Here the CDR3 reads CASSSRSGGEQFF. CDR3 nucleotide sequence: TGTGCCAGCAGTTCACGATCGGGAGGGGAGCAGTTCTTC.

This chain uses TRBV3-1 (or the pseudogene TRBV3-2) with TRBJ2-7, with 8 bases that match TRBD2. CDR1 LGHDT and CDR2 YNNKEL come from the germline V gene (reference sequence). Trimming at V came to 7 bases and at J to 6 bases, leaving 14 bases not matched to a gene. The CDR3 contains 15 residues. CDR3 nucleotides: TGTGCCAGCACCCTCCGTGGAGCGGGAGAGGGCGAGCAGTACTTC. It encodes CASTLRGAGEGEQYF.

The chain joins TRBV2 to TRBJ2-7; tentatively, D is TRBD1 (5 bases). The CDR3 consists of 14 residues. Germline assignment: CDR1 SNHLY and CDR2 FYNNEI. Trimming left V 6 bases short and J 2 bases short, with 14 bases between. The DNA for the CDR3 is TGTGCCAGCAGCTCCAGGGCCCCTACCTACGAGCAGTACTTC. It specifies CASSSRAPTYEQYF.

CDR3 loop: CASRGELDTGELFF. The CDR3 nucleotides are TGTGCCAGCCGGGGGGAGTTAGACACCGGGGAGCTGTTTTTT. The chain is built from TRBV6-5 and TRBJ2-2; 7 nucleotides agree with TRBD2. Germline V gene lookup returns CDR1 MNHEY and CDR2 SVGAGI. The CDR3 is 14 residues long. J gave up 3 bases and V 8 bases, and 6 bases lay outside the gene matches.

The genes are TRBV27 and TRBJ2-7; D not resolved. V shed 3 bases and J shed 2 bases, with 14 bases lying between them. CDR3 length: 15 amino acids. Germline-derived CDR1 and CDR2 are MNHEY and SMNVEV (reference sequence). CDR3 in amino acids: CASSFTAGITYEQYF. CDR3 coding DNA: TGTGCCAGCAGTTTCACGGCAGGTATAACCTACGAGCAGTACTTC.

The rearrangement joins TRBV6-5 to TRBJ1-2; no definite D call. Deletions cut 0 bases from V and 8 bases from J, with 13 bases between. This CDR3 comprises 14 residues. Germline CDR1 reads MNHEY; CDR2 reads SVGAGI. CDR3 coding DNA: TGTGCCAGCAGTTACTCGTCCCAGCCGGGGGGCTACACCTTC. This codes for CASSYSSQPGGYTF.

This clone was counted a single time. This chain joins TRBV28 and TRBJ2-1; maybe TRBD1 (5 bases). V lost 6 bases to trimming and J lost 1 base, with 19 bases between them. The length of the CDR3 is 17 residues. Germline V lookup: CDR1 MDHEN, CDR2 SYDVKM. Here the CDR3 reads CASSPTVGRGSYNEQFF. CDR3 coding DNA: TGTGCCAGCAGCCCTACGGTGGGTAGGGGTTCCTACAATGAGCAGTTCTTC.

This clone appeared a few times. V is TRBV7-3 and J is TRBJ1-6; unclear D gene. Germline V gives CDR1 SGHTA, CDR2 FQGTGA. The CDR3 has 14 residues. The ends were cut back, 3 bases at V and 9 bases at J, with 12 bases in the middle. The CDR3 nucleotides are TGTGCCAGCAGCTTGAGCGCAGTGGGTTCACCCCTCCACTTT. Its protein product is CASSLSAVGSPLHF.

The gene calls are TRBV9 and TRBJ1-2; no firm D call. The V and J ends lost 0 bases and 2 bases respectively, with 11 bases between them. CDR1 and CDR2 (germline): SGDLS, YYNGEE. The CDR3 runs to 15 residues. The DNA for the CDR3 is TGTGCCAGCAGCGTAGTTGCGGGCCCAAACTATGGCTACACCTTC. This gives the protein CASSVVAGPNYGYTF.

The sample holds one count of this clone. The rearrangement joins TRBV7-3 to TRBJ1-1, with 8 bases that match TRBD1. V lost 1 base, J lost 0 bases, and 10 bases stayed unmatched. This CDR3 spans 18 amino acids. Germline assignment: CDR1 SGHTA and CDR2 FQGTGA. The CDR3 spells CASSLIPGTGIMNTEAFF. CDR3 nucleotide sequence: TGTGCCAGCAGCTTAATTCCCGGGACAGGTATCATGAACACTGAAGCTTTCTTT.

Many counts were recorded for this clone. The chain uses TRBV19 and TRBJ2-1, with 7 positions matching TRBD2. Germline lookup yields CDR1 LNHDA and CDR2 SQIVND (reference sequence). The CDR3 is 14 amino acids. The V and J ends lost 4 bases and 0 bases, in that order; junction bases with no gene match: 0. CDR3 sequence reads: CASSSGSSYNEQFF. In nucleotides, the CDR3 is TGTGCCAGTAGTAGCGGGAGCTCCTACAATGAGCAGTTCTTC.

The chain has TRBV6-6 and TRBJ2-5; 7 bases fit TRBD2. V shed 2 bases, J shed 4 bases, and the junction held 4 bases outside the gene matches. The CDR3 loop spans 14 amino acids. CDR1 is MNHNY, CDR2 SVGAGI, per germline (reference sequence). The CDR3 DNA sequence: TGTGCCAGCAGTTACGGGGCTAGCGGAGAGACCCAGTACTTC. Amino acid sequence: CASSYGASGETQYF.

The chain uses TRBV2 and TRBJ1-5; D is possibly TRBD1 (6 bases). Looked up from germline, CDR1 is SNHLY and CDR2 is FYNNEI. This CDR3 is 15 amino acids long. V dropped 6 bases and J dropped 3 bases, with 15 bases sitting between them. CDR3: CASRVDRGANQPQHF. The CDR3 DNA reads as TGTGCCAGCAGAGTCGATCGGGGGGCCAATCAGCCCCAGCATTTT.